The text below deals with one T cell receptor beta chain. Its antigen remains unknown. This sample is drawn from a study of human T cells and chemical hapten exposure. Overall study findings and caveats: Against controls, expanded TCRs gave rise to significantly more large CDR3 similarity clusters.

Sample time point: pre-sensitization, week 0. Treatment defined: therapeutic diphenylcyclopropenone sensitization with weekly scalp DPC. People who gave samples had alopecia, were 18 to 70 years old, and were suitable for DPC. The study's library attached unique molecular identifiers to single cDNA molecules. Each CDR3 protein is one row after TCRdb ran MiXCR on the RACE reads. The table has about 380,000 distinct CDR3 sequences, about 5.1% seen once. V was shortened by 1 base and J by 6 bases, with 10 bases between the two germline ends. The CDR3 has 13 amino acids. The germline CDR1 and CDR2 sequences are SEHNR and FQNEAQ (reference sequence).

The sample was whole blood, taken in connection with sensitization to the hapten diphenylcyclopropenone (DPC). This chain uses TRBV7-9 with TRBJ2-7, with D perhaps TRBD1 (5 bases). This TCR came from a woman aged 45 to 65 with alopecia areata. Some clones in this sample may be carry-over from other donors' samples. This chain's CDR3 is CASSLEGVAEQYF. In DNA form, the CDR3 reads TGTGCCAGCAGCTTAGAAGGGGTAGCCGAGCAGTACTTC.